These T cell receptor beta chains were read from a single sample in a study of CD8 T cells in ankylosing spondylitis. TCRdb itself ran the 5' RACE reads through MiXCR, one entry per CDR3 protein. The sample holds about 52,000 distinct CDR3 sequences, 6% to 7.5% seen once. Sequencing was carried out using blood, either unsorted or a sorted T cell fraction (not recorded which). The origin of the receptors is a female donor with ankylosing spondylitis or in good health (not recorded which). Each CDR3 is given with its conserved first and last residue. D genes are given only for firm matches. Clone size is stated in some rows and not others, as once, few, many or a class when expanded.

d_gene: TRBD1
j_gene: TRBJ2-2
abundance: many
v_gene: TRBV11-2
CDR3nt: TGTGCCAGCAGCCGGATTGAACAGGGGTCCGGGGAGCTGTTTTTT
CDR3aa: CASSRIEQGSGELFF

d_gene: TRBD1
j_gene: TRBJ2-2
abundance: NA
v_gene: TRBV12-3/TRBV12-4
CDR3nt: TGTGCCAGCAGTCCGGACAGGGCGAACACCGGGGAGCTGTTTTTT
CDR3aa: CASSPDRANTGELFF

d_gene: TRBD1
j_gene: TRBJ1-2
abundance: NA
v_gene: TRBV5-4
CDR3nt: TGTGCCAGCAGCGCGAACAGGGGAGCGGGCTCCGGCTACACCTTC
CDR3aa: CASSANRGAGSGYTF

d_gene: TRBD1
j_gene: TRBJ1-6
abundance: many
v_gene: TRBV5-1
CDR3nt: TGCGCCAGCAGCCGGGATACAGGGGGTAATTCACCCCTCCACTTT
CDR3aa: CASSRDTGGNSPLHF

d_gene: NA
j_gene: TRBJ2-1
abundance: many
v_gene: TRBV12-3/TRBV12-4
CDR3nt: TGTGCCAGCAGTTTAGGGACAGCCCCGGACAATGAGCAGTTCTTC
CDR3aa: CASSLGTAPDNEQFF

d_gene: TRBD2
j_gene: TRBJ2-1
abundance: many
v_gene: TRBV6-5
CDR3nt: TGTGCCAGCAGTTACCAGACTAGCGGGGTTATCTACAATGAGCAGTTCTTC
CDR3aa: CASSYQTSGVIYNEQFF

d_gene: NA
j_gene: TRBJ2-2
abundance: many
v_gene: TRBV7-3
CDR3nt: TGTGCCAGCAGCTTAAATACGGTCAAGAACACCGGGGAGCTGTTTTTT
CDR3aa: CASSLNTVKNTGELFF

d_gene: NA
j_gene: TRBJ1-2
abundance: many
v_gene: TRBV3-1
CDR3nt: TGTGCCAGCAGCCAAGATAGGCGCTGGCTCACCTTC
CDR3aa: CASSQDRRWLTF

d_gene: TRBD2
j_gene: TRBJ2-1
abundance: many
v_gene: TRBV20-1
CDR3nt: TGCAGTGCTAGTCACTCGGGACTAGCAAGGGTCAATGAGCAGTTCTTC
CDR3aa: CSASHSGLARVNEQFF

d_gene: NA
j_gene: TRBJ1-4
abundance: few
v_gene: TRBV7-9
CDR3nt: TGTGCCAGCAGCTTCGACACCTCAACTAATGAAAAACTGTTTTTT
CDR3aa: CASSFDTSTNEKLFF

d_gene: NA
j_gene: TRBJ1-5
abundance: many
v_gene: TRBV19
CDR3nt: TGTGCCACTGGGTACGGCAATCAGCCCCAGCATTTT
CDR3aa: CATGYGNQPQHF

d_gene: TRBD2
j_gene: TRBJ2-2
abundance: few
v_gene: TRBV10-2
CDR3nt: TGCGCCAGCAGTGAGTCCGGGACTAGCGGGGCCGGGGAGCTGTTTTTT
CDR3aa: CASSESGTSGAGELFF

d_gene: TRBD2
j_gene: TRBJ2-3
abundance: many
v_gene: TRBV28
CDR3nt: TGTGCCAGCAGTTTACGGACTAGCGGGGCTACAGATACGCAGTATTTT
CDR3aa: CASSLRTSGATDTQYF

d_gene: NA
j_gene: TRBJ2-6
abundance: many
v_gene: TRBV12-3/TRBV12-4
CDR3nt: TGTGCCAGCAGACCACAGATTTCCTCTGGGGCCAACGTCCTGACTTTC
CDR3aa: CASRPQISSGANVLTF

d_gene: NA
j_gene: TRBJ1-1
abundance: many
v_gene: TRBV20-1
CDR3nt: TGCAGTGCCCTGGATGGGGGCTCTGAAGCTTTCTTT
CDR3aa: CSALDGGSEAFF

d_gene: TRBD1
j_gene: TRBJ1-5
abundance: many
v_gene: TRBV5-1
CDR3nt: TGCGCCAGCAGCTCCGGGACAGGGCACCAGCCCCAGCATTTT
CDR3aa: CASSSGTGHQPQHF

d_gene: TRBD1
j_gene: TRBJ1-1
abundance: many
v_gene: TRBV5-1
CDR3nt: TGCGCCAGCAGAGTAACCCAGGGGGGCCTAGCTGAAGCTTTCTTT
CDR3aa: CASRVTQGGLAEAFF

d_gene: NA
j_gene: TRBJ1-1
abundance: many
v_gene: TRBV19
CDR3nt: TGTGCCAGTAATGGGGCAGACACTGAAGCTTTCTTT
CDR3aa: CASNGADTEAFF

d_gene: NA
j_gene: TRBJ2-4
abundance: many
v_gene: TRBV5-1
CDR3nt: TGCGCCAGCAGCTTCCAGGGAAACATTCAGTACTTC
CDR3aa: CASSFQGNIQYF

d_gene: TRBD1
j_gene: TRBJ2-1
abundance: many
v_gene: TRBV5-1
CDR3nt: TGCGCCAGCAGCCCTGACGGGACAGTGGAGAATGAGCAGTTCTTC
CDR3aa: CASSPDGTVENEQFF

d_gene: TRBD1
j_gene: TRBJ2-2
abundance: few
v_gene: TRBV27
CDR3nt: TGTGCCAGCAGCCCTGGGAGGACAGGGGGCACCGGGGAGCTGTTTTTT
CDR3aa: CASSPGRTGGTGELFF

d_gene: TRBD2
j_gene: TRBJ2-1
abundance: many
v_gene: TRBV2
CDR3nt: TGTGCCAGCAGTGGCGGGGGAGGGGACGACAATGAGCAGTTCTTC
CDR3aa: CASSGGGGDDNEQFF

d_gene: TRBD1
j_gene: TRBJ1-5
abundance: many
v_gene: TRBV2
CDR3nt: TGTGCCAGCAGGGGACAGGGGGGAGGCAATCAGCCCCAGCATTTT
CDR3aa: CASRGQGGGNQPQHF

d_gene: TRBD1
j_gene: TRBJ2-5
abundance: many
v_gene: TRBV7-2
CDR3nt: TGTGCCAGCAGCTCCGACAGGGGTAGAGAGACCCAGTACTTC
CDR3aa: CASSSDRGRETQYF

d_gene: NA
j_gene: TRBJ2-3
abundance: many
v_gene: TRBV5-1
CDR3nt: TGCGCCAGCAGCCTCCTGGAACCCACCGGGGTAGATACGCAGTATTTT
CDR3aa: CASSLLEPTGVDTQYF

d_gene: NA
j_gene: TRBJ2-2
abundance: many
v_gene: TRBV4-1
CDR3nt: TGCGCCAGCAGCCAACCCCCGGGACTGAACACCGGGGAGCTGTTTTTT
CDR3aa: CASSQPPGLNTGELFF

d_gene: TRBD2
j_gene: TRBJ2-5
abundance: few
v_gene: TRBV11-2
CDR3nt: TGTGCCAGCAGCTTCTCCCTGGGGACTAGCGGGGGCAATCAAGAGACCCAGTACTTC
CDR3aa: CASSFSLGTSGGNQETQYF

d_gene: TRBD2
j_gene: TRBJ2-1
abundance: many
v_gene: TRBV3-1
CDR3nt: TGTGCCAGCAGCCGGCAGCGGGGGGTCGTTTGGAATGAGCAGTTCTTC
CDR3aa: CASSRQRGVVWNEQFF

d_gene: NA
j_gene: TRBJ2-1
abundance: many
v_gene: TRBV5-1
CDR3nt: TGCGCCAGCAGCCTCATCGGGAGCTCCTACAATGAGCAGTTCTTC
CDR3aa: CASSLIGSSYNEQFF

d_gene: NA
j_gene: TRBJ2-3
abundance: few
v_gene: TRBV7-2
CDR3nt: TGTGCCAGCAGCTTAGCAGAGGGGGGGGGCCTCACAGATACGCAGTATTTT
CDR3aa: CASSLAEGGGLTDTQYF

d_gene: NA
j_gene: TRBJ2-4
abundance: many
v_gene: TRBV3-1
CDR3nt: TGTGCCAGCAGCCAAGATGGGGGGGCCAAAAACATTCAGTACTTC
CDR3aa: CASSQDGGAKNIQYF

d_gene: TRBD2
j_gene: TRBJ2-7
abundance: many
v_gene: TRBV6-2/TRBV6-3
CDR3nt: TGTGCCAGCAGTTACTCGAAGGTAGCGGGGAGCTACGAGCAGTACTTC
CDR3aa: CASSYSKVAGSYEQYF

d_gene: TRBD1
j_gene: TRBJ1-2
abundance: many
v_gene: TRBV12-3/TRBV12-4
CDR3nt: TGTGCCAGCAGTCCCCGGGACAGGGACAGGAAAAACTATGGCTACACCTTC
CDR3aa: CASSPRDRDRKNYGYTF

d_gene: NA
j_gene: TRBJ1-1
abundance: NA
v_gene: TRBV29-1
CDR3nt: TGCAGCGTTGAATATGCAGGGACCAGACTTGAAGCTTTCTTT
CDR3aa: CSVEYAGTRLEAFF

d_gene: TRBD2
j_gene: TRBJ2-1
abundance: many
v_gene: TRBV11-2
CDR3nt: TGTGCCAGCAGCTCAATCGGGACTAGCAATGAGCAGTTCTTC
CDR3aa: CASSSIGTSNEQFF